This T cell receptor (beta chain) was found in a study of blood T cell repertoires in COVID-19. Generated by immunoSEQ multiplex PCR, the TCRdb table keeps only in-frame clones and is missing some. Among roughly 120,000 clones listed, more than 75% were seen once. The germline CDR1 and CDR2 sequences are MRHNA and SNTAGT. This CDR3 contains 14 residues. Unmatched junction bases numbered 9, after V lost 11 bases and J lost 5 bases. The sequencing sample was made of peripheral blood. The chain combines TRBV6-4 with TRBJ2-5; 12 bases map to TRBD2. This receptor was identified in a man aged 55-75 years with COVID-19, enrolled during active disease. The CDR3 is CAGASGRADETQYF. The CDR3 DNA sequence: TGTGCCGGGGCTAGCGGGAGGGCCGATGAGACCCAGTACTTC.